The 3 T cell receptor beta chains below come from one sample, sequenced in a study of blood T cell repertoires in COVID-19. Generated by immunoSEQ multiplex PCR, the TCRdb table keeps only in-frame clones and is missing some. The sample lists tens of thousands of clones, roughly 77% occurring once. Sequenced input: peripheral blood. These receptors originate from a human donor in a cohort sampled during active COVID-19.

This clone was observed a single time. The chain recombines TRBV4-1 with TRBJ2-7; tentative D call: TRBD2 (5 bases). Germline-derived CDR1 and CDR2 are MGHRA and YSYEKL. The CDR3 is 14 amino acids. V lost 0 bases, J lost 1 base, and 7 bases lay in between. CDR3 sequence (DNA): TGCGCCAGCAGCCAAGATTGGACTTCCTACGAGCAGTACTTC. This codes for CASSQDWTSYEQYF.

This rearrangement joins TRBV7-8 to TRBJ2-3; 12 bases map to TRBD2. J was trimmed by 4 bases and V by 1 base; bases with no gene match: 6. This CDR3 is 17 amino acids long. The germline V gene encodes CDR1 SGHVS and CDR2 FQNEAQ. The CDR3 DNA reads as TGTGCCAGCAGCTTAGACCTAGCGGGAGGGCTCGCAGATACGCAGTATTTT. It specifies CASSLDLAGGLADTQYF.

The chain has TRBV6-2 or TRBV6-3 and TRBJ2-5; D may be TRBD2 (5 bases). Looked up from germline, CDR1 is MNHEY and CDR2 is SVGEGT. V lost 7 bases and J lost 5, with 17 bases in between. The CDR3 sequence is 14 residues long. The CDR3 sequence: CASNPLTGRETQYF. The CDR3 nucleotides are TGTGCCAGCAACCCCCTGACGGGAAGGGAGACCCAGTACTTC.